This T cell receptor beta chain was identified in a study of spatial heterogeneity in lung cancer. Study context: Raw reads contained each unique TCR and UMI combination more than ten times on average. Regarding the study as a whole: Blood showed ubiquitous tumor TCRs more often at resection than at routine follow-up.

This clonotype was observed at least ten times. Its antigen remains unidentified. The time point: sample taken at primary tumor resection. Unsorted tumor, nontumor lung tissue or cryopreserved PBMC supplied the whole RNA. The donors comprised 60 to 85 untreated early-stage non-small cell lung cancer patients. The CDR3 sequence is 15 residues long. Per germline, CDR1 MNHEY and CDR2 SVGAGI. Trimming took 5 bases from V and 1 from J, leaving 9 bases between them. Every TCR cDNA molecule bore its own unique molecular identifier. TCRdb re-analysed the 5' RACE reads in MiXCR, keeping a single row per CDR3 protein. The sample lists some 37,000 distinct CDR3 sequences; roughly 5.5% were seen once.

The TCR originated in a female donor with early-stage non-small cell lung cancer. The J gene is TRBJ2-6, the V gene TRBV6-5; D is uncertain. The sequencing here drew on PBMCs, taken at surgery. CDR3: CASSARPSGANVLTF. The CDR3 DNA reads as TGTGCCAGCAGTGCTCGGCCGTCTGGGGCCAACGTCCTGACTTTC.